This T cell receptor beta chain was captured in a study of CD8 T cells in Susac syndrome. The study sequenced TCR beta in blood CD8+ and CD4+ T cells. It was treatment-naive patients with stable or active relapsing-remitting disease who made up the multiple sclerosis controls. V lost 5 bases to trimming and J lost 5 bases, with 13 bases between them. The CDR3 loop spans 15 amino acids. Germline CDR1 is LNHNV and CDR2 is YYDKDF (reference sequence). It was with random hexamers that roughly 0.45 to 1 ug RNA was reverse transcribed. An immunoSEQ multiplex PCR amplified TCR beta CDR3 over 54 Vbeta and 13 Jbeta. TCRdb reprocessed the immunoSEQ multiplex PCR reads with MiXCR, giving one entry per CDR3 protein. In the table there are 150,000 to 180,000 distinct CDR3 sequences, about 95% of which are singletons.

Input material: CD8+ T cells from PBMCs. This clonotype originated in a human donor with multiple sclerosis. The chain links TRBV15 to TRBJ1-6; unclear D gene. CDR3 amino acids: CATSQEKGNNSPLHF. The CDR3 DNA reads as TGTGCCACCAGCCAAGAGAAGGGAAATAATTCACCCCTCCACTTT.